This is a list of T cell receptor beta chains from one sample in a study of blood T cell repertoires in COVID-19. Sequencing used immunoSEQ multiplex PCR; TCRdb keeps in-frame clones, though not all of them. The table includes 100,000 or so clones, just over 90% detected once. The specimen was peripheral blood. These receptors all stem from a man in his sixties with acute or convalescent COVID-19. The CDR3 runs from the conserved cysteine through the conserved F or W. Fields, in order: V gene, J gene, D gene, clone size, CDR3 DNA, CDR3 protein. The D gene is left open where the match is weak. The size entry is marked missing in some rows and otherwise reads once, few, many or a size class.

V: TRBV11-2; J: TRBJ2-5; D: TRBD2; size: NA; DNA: TGTGCCAGCAGCCCAAGACTAGCGGGAGGGCGAGAGACCCAGTACTTC; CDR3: CASSPRLAGGRETQYF
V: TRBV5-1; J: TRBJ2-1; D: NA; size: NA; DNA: TGCGCCAGCAGCTTGGCCACAGGAAATGAGCAGTTCTTC; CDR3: CASSLATGNEQFF
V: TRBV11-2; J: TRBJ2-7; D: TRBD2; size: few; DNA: TGTGCCAGCAGCTTGGGGACTAGCGGGAGTGGCGAGCAGTACTTC; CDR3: CASSLGTSGSGEQYF
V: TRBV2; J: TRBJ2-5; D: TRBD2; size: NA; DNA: TGTGCCAGCAGTGCCGCGGGAGGCTTCCAAGAGACCCAGTACTTC; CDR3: CASSAAGGFQETQYF
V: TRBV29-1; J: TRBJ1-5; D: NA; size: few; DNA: TGCAGCGTTGAAGAAGGGGGACCGGGCGAGCCCCAGCATTTT; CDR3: CSVEEGGPGEPQHF
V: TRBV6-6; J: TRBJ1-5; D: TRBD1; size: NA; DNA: TGTGCCAGCAGTTACTCCCCGGGACAGGGTATGCCCCAGCATTTT; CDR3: CASSYSPGQGMPQHF
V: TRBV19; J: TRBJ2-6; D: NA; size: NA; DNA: TGTGCCAGTAGTATTACAGGGCCTGGGGCCAACGTCCTGACTTTC; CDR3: CASSITGPGANVLTF
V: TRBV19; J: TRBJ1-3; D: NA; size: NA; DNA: TGTGCCAGTAGTATTTGGGCCGGGACAAACTCTGGAAACACCATATATTTT; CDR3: CASSIWAGTNSGNTIYF
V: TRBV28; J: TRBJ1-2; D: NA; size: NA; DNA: TGTGCCAGCGGTACCCGCGTGACTCATGGCTACACCTTC; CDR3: CASGTRVTHGYTF
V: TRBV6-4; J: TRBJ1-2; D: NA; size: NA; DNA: TGTGCCAGCAGTGAGGGGAATGGAGGCTATGGCTACACCTTC; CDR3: CASSEGNGGYGYTF
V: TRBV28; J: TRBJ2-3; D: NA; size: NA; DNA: TGTGCCACCGAGGACTCCAGCACAGATACGCAGTATTTT; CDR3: CATEDSSTDTQYF
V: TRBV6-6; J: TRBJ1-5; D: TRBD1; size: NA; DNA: TGTGCCAGCAGTCACCGGGACAGTCTGAATCAGCCCCAGCATTTT; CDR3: CASSHRDSLNQPQHF
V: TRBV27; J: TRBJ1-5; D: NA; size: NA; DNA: TGTGCCAGCAGTTTCTTGGGGGCCAATCAGCCCCAGCATTTT; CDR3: CASSFLGANQPQHF
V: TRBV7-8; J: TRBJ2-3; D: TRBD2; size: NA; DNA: TGTGCCAGCAGATTGTACAGACTAGCGGTCACAGATACGCAGTATTTT; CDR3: CASRLYRLAVTDTQYF
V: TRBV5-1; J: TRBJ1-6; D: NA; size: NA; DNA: TGCGCCAGCAGACTCGAAGGGGAATATAATTCACCCCTCCACTTT; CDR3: CASRLEGEYNSPLHF
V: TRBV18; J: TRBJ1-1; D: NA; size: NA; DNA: TGTGCCAGCTCACCGTCAGGCAACAATGAAGCTTTCTTT; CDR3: CASSPSGNNEAFF
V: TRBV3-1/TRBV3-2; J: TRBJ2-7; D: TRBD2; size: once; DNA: TGTGCCAGCAGCCAGCTAGCGGGAGGCCTAGGCGAGCAGTACTTC; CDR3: CASSQLAGGLGEQYF
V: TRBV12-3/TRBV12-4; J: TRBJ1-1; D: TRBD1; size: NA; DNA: TGTGCCAGCAGAGAACAGGGGGCCGAAGCTTTCTTT; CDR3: CASREQGAEAFF
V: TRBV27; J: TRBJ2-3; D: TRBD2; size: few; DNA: TGTGCCAGCAGTTTAGGGGCGACTAGCGTTCCTAGCACAGATACGCAGTATTTT; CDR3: CASSLGATSVPSTDTQYF
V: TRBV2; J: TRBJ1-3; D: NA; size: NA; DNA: TGTGCCAGCAGACGCAGGGTTTCTGGAAACACCATATATTTT; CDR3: CASRRRVSGNTIYF
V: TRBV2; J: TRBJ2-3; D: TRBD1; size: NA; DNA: TGTGCCAGCAGCCGAGACAGGGGGCGAAGAGATACGCAGTATTTT; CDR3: CASSRDRGRRDTQYF
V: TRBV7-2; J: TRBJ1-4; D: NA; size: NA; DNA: TGTGCCAGCAGCTTAGAACCGCCAGCAACTAATGAAAAACTGTTTTTT; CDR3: CASSLEPPATNEKLFF
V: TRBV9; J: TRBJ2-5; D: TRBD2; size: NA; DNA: TGTGCCAGCACCCGTCGGACTAGCGGGAGGGCAGGTGAGACCCAGTACTTC; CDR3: CASTRRTSGRAGETQYF
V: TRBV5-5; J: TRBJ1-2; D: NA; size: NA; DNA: TGTGCCAGCAGCTTGTGGCCGGGGGGAAACTATGGCTACACCTTC; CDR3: CASSLWPGGNYGYTF
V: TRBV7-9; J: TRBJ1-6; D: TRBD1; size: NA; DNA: TGTGCCAGCAGCTTAGGGACAGGGAGCTCCTATAATTCACCCCTCCACTTT; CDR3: CASSLGTGSSYNSPLHF
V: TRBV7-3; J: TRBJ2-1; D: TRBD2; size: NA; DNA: TGTGCCAGCAGCTCCCCCACTAGCGGGAGTAGAGGGGGGTACAATGAGCAGTTCTTC; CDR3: CASSSPTSGSRGGYNEQFF
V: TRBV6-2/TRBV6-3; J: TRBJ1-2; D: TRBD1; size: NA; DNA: TGTGCCAGCAGCCGACCGGACAGGGCGGAGGACACCTTC; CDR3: CASSRPDRAEDTF
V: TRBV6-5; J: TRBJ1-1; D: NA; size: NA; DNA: TGTGCCAGCCACGGCCGGAGTTTGAACACTGAAGCTTTCTTT; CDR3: CASHGRSLNTEAFF
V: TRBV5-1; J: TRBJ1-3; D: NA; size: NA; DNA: TGCGCCAGCAGTAGCGGGGGATACGTAGGAAACACCATATATTTT; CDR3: CASSSGGYVGNTIYF
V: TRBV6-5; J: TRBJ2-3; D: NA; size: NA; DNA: TGTGCCAGCACGTATCTCCGGGACACCGCGCAGTATTTT; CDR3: CASTYLRDTAQYF
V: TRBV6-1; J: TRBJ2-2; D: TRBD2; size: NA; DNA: TGTGCCAGCAGTCCTAGCGGGCTCACCGGGGAGCTGTTTTTT; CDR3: CASSPSGLTGELFF
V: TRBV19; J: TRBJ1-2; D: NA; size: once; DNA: TGTGCCAGTACCCTGAGGGACATTCCCTATGGCTACACCTTC; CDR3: CASTLRDIPYGYTF
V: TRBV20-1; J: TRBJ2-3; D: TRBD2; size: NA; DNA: TGCAGTGCTAGTGGACTAGCGGGAGGCTTTGGCACAGATACGCAGTATTTT; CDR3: CSASGLAGGFGTDTQYF
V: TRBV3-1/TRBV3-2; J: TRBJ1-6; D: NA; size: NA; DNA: TGTGCCAGCAGTCATTCTACAGGGTCCTCACCCCTCCACTTT; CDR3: CASSHSTGSSPLHF
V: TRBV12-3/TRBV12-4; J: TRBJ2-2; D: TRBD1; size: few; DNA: TGTGCCAGTGCGGACAGGGGGCGCGTAGAGCTGTTTTTT; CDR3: CASADRGRVELFF
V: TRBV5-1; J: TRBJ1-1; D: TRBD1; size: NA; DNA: TGCGCCAGCAGCACCCACAGGGGAGGAGACACTGAAGCTTTCTTT; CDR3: CASSTHRGGDTEAFF
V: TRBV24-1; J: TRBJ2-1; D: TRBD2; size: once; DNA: TGTGCCACCAGTGATTCCGGGACTAGCGGGACCTATGAGCAGTTCTTC; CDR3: CATSDSGTSGTYEQFF
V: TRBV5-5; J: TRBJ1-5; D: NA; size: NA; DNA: TGTGCCAGCAGCGGGGTGGCAGGGAGGGATCAGCCCCAGCATTTT; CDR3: CASSGVAGRDQPQHF
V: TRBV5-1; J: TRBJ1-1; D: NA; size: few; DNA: TGCGCCAGCAGCCGCGACACCATGAACACTGAAGCTTTCTTT; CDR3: CASSRDTMNTEAFF
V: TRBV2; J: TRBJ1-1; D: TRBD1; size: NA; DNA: TGTGCCAGCAGTTTTACGCCGGGACAGGGGGTGGTGAACACTGAAGCTTTCTTT; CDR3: CASSFTPGQGVVNTEAFF
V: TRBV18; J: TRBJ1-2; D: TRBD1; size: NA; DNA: TGTGCCAGCTCACCACTGGACAGGAATGATTATGGCTACACCTTC; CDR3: CASSPLDRNDYGYTF
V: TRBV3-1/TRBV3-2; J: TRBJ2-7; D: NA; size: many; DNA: TGTGCCAGCAGCCAAGAGCTCCCGGGACAATCTTACGAGCAGTACTTC; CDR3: CASSQELPGQSYEQYF
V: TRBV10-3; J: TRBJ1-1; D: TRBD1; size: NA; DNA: TGTGCCATCAGCCTGGACAGGATTAACACTGAAGCTTTCTTT; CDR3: CAISLDRINTEAFF
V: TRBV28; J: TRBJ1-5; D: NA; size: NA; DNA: TGTGCCAGCAGTTTACTAGGTCAGCCCCAGCATTTT; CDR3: CASSLLGQPQHF
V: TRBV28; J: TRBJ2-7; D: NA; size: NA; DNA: TGTGCCAGCAGTTTATGGGGCCCCGGCTTCCCTCCTCCCATCTACGAGCAGTACTTC; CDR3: CASSLWGPGFPPPIYEQYF
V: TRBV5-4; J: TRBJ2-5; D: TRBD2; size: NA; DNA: TGTGCCAGCAGCCGGACTAGCGGGAGGGCTGGGGAGACCCAGTACTTC; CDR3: CASSRTSGRAGETQYF
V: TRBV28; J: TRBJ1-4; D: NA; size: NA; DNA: TGTGCCAGTTCCGGGGGGGAAGTAAATGAAAAACTGTTTTTT; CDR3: CASSGGEVNEKLFF
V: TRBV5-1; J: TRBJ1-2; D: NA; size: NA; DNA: TGCGCCAGCAGCTTGTCCACGGACTTCCTTCCTGGCTACACCTTC; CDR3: CASSLSTDFLPGYTF
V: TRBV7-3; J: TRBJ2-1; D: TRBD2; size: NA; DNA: TGTGCCAGCAGCCCATTAGCGGGAGGGGGGAATGAGCAGTTCTTC; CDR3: CASSPLAGGGNEQFF
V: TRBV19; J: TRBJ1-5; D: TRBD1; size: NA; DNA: TGTGCCAGCAAACCGGGACAGTCAAGTCAGCCCCAGCATTTT; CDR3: CASKPGQSSQPQHF
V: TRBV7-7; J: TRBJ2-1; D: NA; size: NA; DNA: TGTGCTAGCAGCCCATCCAAGGGGACAATCGGGGATGAGCAGTTCTTC; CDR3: CASSPSKGTIGDEQFF
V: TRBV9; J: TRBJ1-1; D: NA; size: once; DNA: TGTGCCAGCAGCGTGAAAGACCGGGACTCCAAAGCTTTCTTT; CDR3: CASSVKDRDSKAFF
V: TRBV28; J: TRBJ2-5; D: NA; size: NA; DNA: TGTGCCAGCACACCACCGGGGGTGATCGGAGAGACCCAGTACTTC; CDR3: CASTPPGVIGETQYF
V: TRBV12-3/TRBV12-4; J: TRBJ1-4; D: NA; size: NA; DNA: TGTGCCAGCAGTGGGCAGGGAGGTGAAAAACTGTTTTTT; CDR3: CASSGQGGEKLFF
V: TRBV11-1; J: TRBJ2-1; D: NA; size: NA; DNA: TGTGCCAGCAGCTTGGACAGCGTGTGGGAGCAGTTCTTC; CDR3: CASSLDSVWEQFF
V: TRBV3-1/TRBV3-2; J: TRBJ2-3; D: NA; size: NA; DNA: TGTGCCAGCAGCCAAAAACGGGGCACAGATACGCAGTATTTT; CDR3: CASSQKRGTDTQYF
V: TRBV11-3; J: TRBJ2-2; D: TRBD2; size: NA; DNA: TGTGCCAGCAGCCCTAATCCGGGACTAGTTTTCGGGGAGCTGTTTTTT; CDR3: CASSPNPGLVFGELFF
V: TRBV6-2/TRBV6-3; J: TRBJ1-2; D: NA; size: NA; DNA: TGTGCCAGCAGTATTGACAGAACCCTTGGCTACACCTTC; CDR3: CASSIDRTLGYTF
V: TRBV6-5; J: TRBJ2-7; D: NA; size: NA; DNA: TGTGCCAGCAGGTCACAGGGGGTGACTAGCGGCGAGCAGTACTTC; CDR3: CASRSQGVTSGEQYF
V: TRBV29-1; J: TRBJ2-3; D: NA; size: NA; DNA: TGCAGCGTTGAAACTCAAACAGATACGCAGTATTTT; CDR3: CSVETQTDTQYF